The T cell receptor (beta chain) described here comes from a study of T-cell memory formation after mild COVID-19. Study-level findings and limits: While clones contracting from day 15 to 85 were balanced between CD4 and CD8, later expanders leaned CD4+. Pre-infection memory already had some responding clones, implying cross-reactive memory joined. CD4+ clones that contracted lay mainly in CM and EM; CD8+ ones lay in EMRA.

Germline CDR1 is KGHDR and CDR2 is SFDVKD. V lost 7 bases to trimming and J lost 4 bases; unmatched junction nucleotides: 6. The CDR3 has 14 amino acids. TCRdb processed the 5' RACE reads anew with MiXCR; each CDR3 protein has one entry. Of about 160,000 distinct CDR3 sequences listed, less than 40% are singletons. About this clonotype: No antigen is known for it.

This chain links TRBV24-1 with TRBJ1-1; 9 positions agree with TRBD1. The TCR was taken from an adult woman who had mild COVID-19 (a few samples of this study predate the infection). Cell type and time point are not known. The sample was PBMCs or a T cell subset sorted from them (not recorded which). This CDR3 is CATSSTGGVTEAFF. In nucleotides, the CDR3 is TGTGCCACCAGCAGCACAGGGGGCGTCACTGAAGCTTTCTTT.